This T cell receptor beta chain comes out of a study of T cell responses to AZD1222 COVID-19 vaccine. Study-wide results and limits: The donor group comprised mostly white British people and more females; the analysis possibly underestimated clonal diversity. Repertoire sampling happened only post peak T cell response.

For this clone: What it binds is not known.

Sequencing used immunoSEQ multiplex PCR; TCRdb keeps in-frame clones, though not all of them. The sample yields some 110,000 clones, 75% to 90% seen once. This TCR came from an adult who received the AZD1222 COVID-19 vaccine. Sample: peripheral blood, taken 28 days after the second AZD1222 dose.

CDR3 bases: TGTGCCAGCAGCGTAGGATTGGGGGCCTGGGCCCACTATGGCTACACCTTC. Amino acids: CASSVGLGAWAHYGYTF. V is TRBV9 and J is TRBJ1-2; a possible D gene is TRBD1 (6 bases). This CDR3 is built from 17 residues. The V and J ends lost 0 bases and 3 bases respectively, with 18 bases between them. Looked up from germline, CDR1 is SGDLS and CDR2 is YYNGEE.